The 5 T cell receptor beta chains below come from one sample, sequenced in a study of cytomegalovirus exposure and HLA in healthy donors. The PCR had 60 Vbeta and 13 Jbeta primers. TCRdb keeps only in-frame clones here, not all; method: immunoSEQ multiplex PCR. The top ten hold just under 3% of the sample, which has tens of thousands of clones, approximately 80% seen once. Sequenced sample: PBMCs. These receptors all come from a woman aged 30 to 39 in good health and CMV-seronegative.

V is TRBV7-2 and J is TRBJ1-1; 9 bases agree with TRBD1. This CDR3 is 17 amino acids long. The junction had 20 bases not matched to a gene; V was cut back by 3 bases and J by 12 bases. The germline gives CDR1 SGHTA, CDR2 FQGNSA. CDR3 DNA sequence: TGTGCCAGCAGCTTGGACAGGGGAGGGAATCGGTTGTTTGAGTCTTTCTTT. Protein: CASSLDRGGNRLFESFF.

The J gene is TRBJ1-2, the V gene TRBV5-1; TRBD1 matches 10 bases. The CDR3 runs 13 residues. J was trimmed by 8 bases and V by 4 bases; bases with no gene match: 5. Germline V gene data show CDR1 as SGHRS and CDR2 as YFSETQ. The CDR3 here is CASSPDRGRGYTF. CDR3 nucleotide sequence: TGCGCCAGCAGCCCGGACAGGGGGAGAGGCTACACCTTC. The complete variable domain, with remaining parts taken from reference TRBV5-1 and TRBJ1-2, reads KAGVTQTPRYLIKTRGQQVTLSCSPISGHRSVSWYQQTPGQGLQFLFEYFSETQRNKGNFPGRFSGRQFSNSRSEMNVSTLELGDSALYLCASSPDRGRGYTFGSGTRLTVV.

The CDR3 DNA reads as TGTGCCAGCAGCTTAGCGGGAAGGGGGCAAGTAGGCACTGAAGCTTTCTTT. Protein sequence: CASSLAGRGQVGTEAFF. The chain combines TRBV11-2 with TRBJ1-1, with 7 bases aligning to TRBD1. Per the germline V gene, CDR1 is SGHAT and CDR2 is FQNNGV. The CDR3 has 17 residues. V shed 1 base, J shed 4 bases, and the junction held 12 bases outside the gene matches.

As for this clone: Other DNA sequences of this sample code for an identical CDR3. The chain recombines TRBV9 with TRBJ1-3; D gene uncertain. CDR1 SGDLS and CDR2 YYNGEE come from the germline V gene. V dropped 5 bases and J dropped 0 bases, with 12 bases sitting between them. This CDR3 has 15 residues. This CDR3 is CASSASGNSGNTIYF. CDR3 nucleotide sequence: TGTGCCAGCAGTGCCTCGGGGAACTCTGGAAACACCATATATTTT. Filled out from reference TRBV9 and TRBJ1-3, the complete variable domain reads DSGVTQTPKHLITATGQRVTLRCSPRSGDLSVYWYQQSLDQGLQFLIQYYNGEERAKGNILERFSAQQFPDLHSELNLSSLELGDSALYFCASSASGNSGNTIYFGEGSWLTVV.

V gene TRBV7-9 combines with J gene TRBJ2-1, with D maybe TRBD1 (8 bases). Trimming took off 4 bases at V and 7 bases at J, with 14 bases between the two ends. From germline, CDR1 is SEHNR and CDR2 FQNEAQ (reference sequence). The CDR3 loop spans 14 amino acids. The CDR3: CASSWIQGGNEQFF. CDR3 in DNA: TGTGCCAGCAGCTGGATACAGGGGGGGAATGAGCAGTTCTTC.